This T cell receptor (beta chain) was identified during a study of early T cells in non-severe SARS-CoV-2 infection (dated by TCRdb to the early 2020s). In terms of the full investigation: Because TCR sequencing relied on bulk RNA taken from unsorted whole blood, pairing of alpha and beta chains was not possible.

The research as a whole found: Matching against VDJdb was skewed toward anti-spike CD8 responses, likely underestimated virus-specific expansions, and missed private and CD4 specificities.

Concerning this clonotype: Its antigen specificity is not known. No base quality values were provided; no much bigger clone lies one nucleotide off.

The study was a case-control design nested within a healthcare worker cohort in London, UK, with weekly nasopharyngeal swab PCR tests and blood sampling. Between 23 and 31 March 2020, the week of the UK lockdown, healthcare workers were enrolled and then followed up weekly for as long as 16 weeks. Library preparation was by 5' RACE. Sequencing was carried out with a NextSeq 500. To correct for sequencing error and PCR bias, the TCR library protocol tagged individual cDNA molecules with unique molecular identifiers. Both TCR alpha and beta chains were sequenced, and tight co-correlation was observed between alpha and beta sequence abundances in each sample. The authors' analysis ran thus. V gene, J gene and CDR3 annotation of TCR sequences was performed with Decombinator V4. Expanded TCRs were defined as changing significantly between any two time points under a Poisson model with p below 0.0001. TCR abundances were normalised to the total number of TCRs sequenced in each sample and reported as counts per million. VDJdb, accessed 1 November 2021, was searched for CMV, EBV and SARS-CoV-2 annotated TCRs, with TCRs annotated for multiple antigens excluded. Using fastp trimming at Q25 and MiXCR clonotype assembly, TCRdb reanalyzed the public sequencing data and kept in-frame beta chains. Identical CDR3 proteins give one entry, which carries the most common genes and DNA. These V and J calls are TCRdb output, not the study's own analysis. The sample data list some 53,000 distinct CDR3 sequences, and over 7% of these were observed just once. About 9.2% of the sample is in the top ten clones.

Sequencing used whole blood. The source is an adult who was a healthcare worker with PCR-confirmed SARS-CoV-2 infection or an uninfected control (not recorded which).

The nucleotide sequence is given as TGTGCCAGCAGCCCAGCGCGCGTCACTGAAGCTTTCTTT. This gives the protein CASSPARVTEAFF. This chain joins TRBV7-2 to TRBJ1-1, with no confidently assigned D gene. The trim is 5 bases for V and 4 bases for J, with a gap of 11 bases between the germline ends. Including cysteine and phenylalanine, the CDR3 has 13 amino acids. The only DNA kept is the CDR3, 39 bases in frame from the first base. The germline V gene provides CDR1 SGHTA and CDR2 FQGNSA.